This TCR beta chain was captured by sequencing in a study of regulatory T cells in long-lasting Graves disease. Researchers made TCR beta libraries by using iRepertoire HTBI primers and running Arm-PCR on CDR3 regions. TCRdb independently ran MiXCR on the multiplex PCR reads; one entry per CDR3 protein. Seen here are over 450,000 distinct CDR3 sequences, 20% to 25% observed once, and the top ten hold 7% to 9%. This clonotype was seen at least ten times. Its specificity is unknown. Study-wide findings and caveats: Under persistent disease, TRBV28, TRBJ1-2 and TRBJ2-5 were used preferentially.

Trimming cost V 4 bases and J 4 bases; bases outside gene matches: 13. The germline gives CDR1 MDHEN, CDR2 SYDVKM. CDR3 length equals 17 residues. Regarding time point: persistent/refractory GD, antithyroid drugs over 5 years with positive TRAb. Preparation of the TCR library used RNA extracted from PBMCs. The chain uses TRBV28 and TRBJ1-5, with 7 bases matching TRBD1. The specimen was peripheral blood mononuclear cells (PBMCs), collected when the disease was refractory, from a patient treated with antithyroid drugs. The TCR was taken from a female donor with Graves disease. This chain's CDR3 is CASSSPRSGGENQPQHF. The CDR3 nucleotides read TGTGCCAGCAGTTCCCCGAGGTCAGGGGGGGAGAATCAGCCCCAGCATTTT.